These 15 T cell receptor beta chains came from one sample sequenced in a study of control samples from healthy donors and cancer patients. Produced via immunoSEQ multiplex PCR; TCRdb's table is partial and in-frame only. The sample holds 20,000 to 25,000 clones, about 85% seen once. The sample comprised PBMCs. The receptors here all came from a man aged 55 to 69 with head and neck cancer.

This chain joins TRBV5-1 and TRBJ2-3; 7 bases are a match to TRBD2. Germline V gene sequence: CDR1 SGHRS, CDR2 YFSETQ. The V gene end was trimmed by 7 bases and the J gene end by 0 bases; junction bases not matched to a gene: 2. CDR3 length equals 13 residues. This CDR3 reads CASGGESTDTQYF. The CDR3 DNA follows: TGCGCCAGCGGGGGGGAAAGCACAGATACGCAGTATTTT.

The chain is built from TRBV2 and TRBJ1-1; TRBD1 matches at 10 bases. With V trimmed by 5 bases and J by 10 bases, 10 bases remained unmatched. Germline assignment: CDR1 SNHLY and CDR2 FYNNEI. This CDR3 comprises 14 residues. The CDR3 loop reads CASSPMGQGLVAFF. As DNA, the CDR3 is TGTGCCAGCAGTCCCATGGGACAGGGGTTGGTAGCTTTCTTT.

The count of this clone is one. The CDR3 reads CASIGGKLTGELFF. The CDR3 nucleotides are TGTGCCAGTATCGGCGGTAAGCTCACCGGGGAGCTGTTTTTT. The genes are TRBV19 and TRBJ2-2; D is undetermined. Germline lookup yields CDR1 LNHDA and CDR2 SQIVND (reference sequence). This CDR3 comprises 14 residues. Trimming stripped 7 bases from V and 4 bases from J, with 13 bases between.

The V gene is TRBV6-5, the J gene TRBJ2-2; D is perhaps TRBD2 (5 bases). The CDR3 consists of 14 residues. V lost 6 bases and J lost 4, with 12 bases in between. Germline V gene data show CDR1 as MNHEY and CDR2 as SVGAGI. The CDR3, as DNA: TGTGCCAGCAGCCCCGGGGTGGGCACCGGGGAGCTGTTTTTT. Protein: CASSPGVGTGELFF.

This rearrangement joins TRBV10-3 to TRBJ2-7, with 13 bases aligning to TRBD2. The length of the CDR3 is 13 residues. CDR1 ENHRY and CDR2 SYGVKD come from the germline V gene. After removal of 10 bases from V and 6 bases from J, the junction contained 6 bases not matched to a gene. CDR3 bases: TGTGCCACCGCTCGGACTAGCGGGAGCGAGCAGTACGTC. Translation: CATARTSGSEQYV.

Written as DNA, the CDR3 is TGTGCCAGCAGCCCGCGCACAGGGCTTGAAGCTTTCTTT. As protein: CASSPRTGLEAFF. V usage is TRBV7-8 and J usage is TRBJ1-1, with D possibly TRBD1 on 6 matching bases. The CDR3 sequence is 13 residues long. The germline V and J ends were trimmed by 5 bases and 7 bases, with 14 bases remaining between them. The germline V gene has CDR1 SGHVS and CDR2 FQNEAQ. The full variable domain, its missing parts supplied by reference TRBV7-8 and TRBJ1-1, is GAGVSQSPRYKVAKRGQDVALRCDPISGHVSLFWYQQALGQGPEFLTYFQNEAQLDKSGLPSDRFFAERPEGSVSTLKIQRTQQEDSAVYLCASSPRTGLEAFFGQGTRLTVV.

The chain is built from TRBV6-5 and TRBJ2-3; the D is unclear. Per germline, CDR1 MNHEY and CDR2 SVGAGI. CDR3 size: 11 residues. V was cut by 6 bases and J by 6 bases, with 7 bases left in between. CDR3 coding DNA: TGTGCCAGCAGAACCAGGGATACGCAGTATTTT. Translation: CASRTRDTQYF.

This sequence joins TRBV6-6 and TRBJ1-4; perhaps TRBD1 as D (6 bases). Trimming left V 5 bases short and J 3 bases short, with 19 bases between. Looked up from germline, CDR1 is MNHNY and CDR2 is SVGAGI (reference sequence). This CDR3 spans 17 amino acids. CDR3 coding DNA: TGTGCCAGCAGTCCTCGGGGGGCCACAGGGCCTAATGAAAAACTGTTTTTT. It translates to CASSPRGATGPNEKLFF.

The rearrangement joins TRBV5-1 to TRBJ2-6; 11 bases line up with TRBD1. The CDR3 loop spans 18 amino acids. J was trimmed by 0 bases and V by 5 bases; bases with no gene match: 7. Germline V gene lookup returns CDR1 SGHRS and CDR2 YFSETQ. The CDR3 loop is CASSLGQGGSSGANVLTF. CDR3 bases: TGCGCCAGCAGTCTGGGACAGGGGGGCAGCTCTGGGGCCAACGTCCTGACTTTC.

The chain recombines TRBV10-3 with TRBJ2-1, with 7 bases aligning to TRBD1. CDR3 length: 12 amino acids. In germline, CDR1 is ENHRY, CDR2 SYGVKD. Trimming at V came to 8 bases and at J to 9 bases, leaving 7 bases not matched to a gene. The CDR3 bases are TGTGCCATCGGACAGACAGGGATTGAGCAGTTCTTC. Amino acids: CAIGQTGIEQFF.

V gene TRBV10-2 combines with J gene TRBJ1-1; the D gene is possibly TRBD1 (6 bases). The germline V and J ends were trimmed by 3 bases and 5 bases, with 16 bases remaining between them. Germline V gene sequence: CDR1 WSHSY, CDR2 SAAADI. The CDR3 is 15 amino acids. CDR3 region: CASSEGPGAGTEAFF. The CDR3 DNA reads TGCGCCAGCAGTGAAGGCCCGGGGGCAGGAACTGAAGCTTTCTTT.

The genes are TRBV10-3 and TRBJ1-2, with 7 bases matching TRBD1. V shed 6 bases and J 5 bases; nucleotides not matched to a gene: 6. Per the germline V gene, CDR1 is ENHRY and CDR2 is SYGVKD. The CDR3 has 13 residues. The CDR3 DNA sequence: TGTGCCATCAGCTCGGGACAGCCTTATGGCTACACCTTC. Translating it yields CAISSGQPYGYTF.

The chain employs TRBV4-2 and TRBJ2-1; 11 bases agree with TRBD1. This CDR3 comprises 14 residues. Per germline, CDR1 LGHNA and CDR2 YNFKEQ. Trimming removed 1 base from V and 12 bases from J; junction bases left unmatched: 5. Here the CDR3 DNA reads TGTGCCAGCAGCCAAGGGACAGGGGGCCAGGGGCAGTTCTTC. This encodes CASSQGTGGQGQFF.

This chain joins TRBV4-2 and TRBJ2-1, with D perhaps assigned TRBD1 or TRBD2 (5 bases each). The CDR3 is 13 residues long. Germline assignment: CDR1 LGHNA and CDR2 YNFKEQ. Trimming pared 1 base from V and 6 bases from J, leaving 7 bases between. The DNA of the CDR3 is TGTGCCAGCAGCCAAGTGGGGGTCAATGAGCAGTTCTTC. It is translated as CASSQVGVNEQFF.

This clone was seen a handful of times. Here the CDR3 reads CASSLRAGVVDEQFF. Here the CDR3 DNA reads TGTGCCAGCAGCCTAAGGGCAGGGGTGGTGGATGAGCAGTTCTTC. The chain employs TRBV7-3 and TRBJ2-1; maybe TRBD1 (6 bases). The CDR3 loop spans 15 amino acids. Germline V gene sequence: CDR1 SGHTA, CDR2 FQGTGA. V lost 5 bases and J lost 8, with 19 bases in between. Based on the CDR3 plus reference TRBV7-3 and TRBJ2-1, the full variable domain is GAGVSQTPSNKVTEKGKYVELRCDPISGHTALYWYRQSLGQGPEFLIYFQGTGAADDSGLPNDRFFAVRPEGSVSTLKIQRTERGDSAVYLCASSLRAGVVDEQFFGPGTRLTVL.